The 25 T cell receptor beta chains below come from one sample, sequenced in a study of T-cell reconstitution after alpha-beta-depleted transplantation in children (dated by TCRdb to the mid-2010s). Library method: PCR. The sample was run on an Illumina HiSeq 2500. To normalize quantification of the TCRbeta repertoire, the TCR libraries were built with molecular barcoding that relied on unique molecular identifiers. TCRdb reprocessed the public reads (quality trimming at Q25 with fastp, clone calling with MiXCR) and kept in-frame beta chains. Entries that share a CDR3 protein sequence are merged under the most common genes and DNA. Present in this sample are 97,000 or so distinct CDR3 sequences, roughly 7.2% of which were seen just once. The ten largest clones add up to 16% of the sample. The sample's treatment or condition label, in plain terms: allogeneic hematopoietic cell transplantation with graft depleted of TCRalphabeta T cells and CD19 B cells.

The sequencing used PBMCs, collected before TCRalphabeta/CD19-depleted stem cell transplant. The receptors shown here come from a boy between 2 and 10 years old with acute lymphoblastic leukemia, due to receive a stem cell transplant.

This clonotype was seen repeatedly, ten times or more. This chain uses TRBV12-3 or TRBV12-4 with TRBJ2-3; D is unclear. V dropped 5 bases and J dropped 6 bases, with 9 bases sitting between them. The CDR3 contains 12 residues. The CDR3 protein is CASSPELDTQYF. Here the CDR3 DNA reads TGTGCCAGCAGTCCAGAACTGGATACGCAGTATTTT.

The sample holds a few counts of this clonotype. The chain joins TRBV20-1 to TRBJ1-5, with TRBD1 as a possible D gene (5 bases). V was cut by 2 bases and J by 3 bases, with 11 bases left in between. CDR3 length: 14 residues. The germline V gene has CDR1 DFQATT and CDR2 SNEGSKA (reference sequence). The CDR3 here is CSARQGPINQPQHF. CDR3 sequence (DNA): TGCAGTGCTAGACAGGGTCCGATCAATCAGCCCCAGCATTTT.

This clonotype was seen more than once but under ten times. This chain uses TRBV7-6 with TRBJ2-7; 7 bases agree with TRBD1. V gave up 1 base and J gave up 5 bases; unmatched junction bases: 2. CDR3 length: 13 residues. The germline gives CDR1 SGHVS, CDR2 FNYEAQ. The CDR3 region has the DNA TGTGCCAGCAGCTTAGGGGACAGCCACGAGCAGTACTTC. Its translation: CASSLGDSHEQYF.

This clonotype was detected only once. The rearrangement uses TRBV15 and TRBJ2-5, with 12 bases lining up with TRBD2. This CDR3 region has 18 residues. Germline-derived CDR1 and CDR2 are LNHNV and YYDKDF (reference sequence). V was pared by 4 bases and J by 0 bases, with 9 bases of the junction left unmatched. The CDR3 DNA is TGTGCCACCAGCAAGCGACTAGCGGGAGTCGAGTACCAAGAGACCCAGTACTTC. Translated: CATSKRLAGVEYQETQYF.

The table lists this clonotype with a few counts. The rearrangement links TRBV20-1 to TRBJ2-2, with D unresolved. The CDR3 totals 13 residues. Trimming took 1 base from V and 8 from J, leaving 11 bases between them. CDR1 and CDR2 from the germline V gene are DFQATT and SNEGSKA (reference sequence). CDR3 DNA sequence: TGCAGTGCTAGAGTGGGTTGGGCGGGGGAGCTGTTTTTT. Translating it yields CSARVGWAGELFF.

This clonotype turned up a few times. This chain links TRBV5-1 with TRBJ2-7; 9 nucleotides line up with TRBD2. Germline trimming cut 5 bases from V and 1 base from J; bases unmatched to any gene: 10. The CDR3 spans 16 residues. Germline V gene sequence: CDR1 SGHRS, CDR2 YFSETQ. CDR3 bases: TGCGCCAGCAGGCTAAACCAGGGACTAGCTTCCTACGAGCAGTACTTC. Translation gives CASRLNQGLASYEQYF.

The CDR3 coding sequence is TGTGCCAGCAGCTCCGGACTAGCGGGGGGGTACGAGCAGTACTTC. Its protein is CASSSGLAGGYEQYF. The chain joins TRBV7-6 to TRBJ2-7, with TRBD2 matching 15 bases. The CDR3 sequence is 15 residues long. Germline CDR1 reads SGHVS; CDR2 reads FNYEAQ. Germline trimming cut 4 bases from V and 4 bases from J; bases unmatched to any gene: 2.

The V gene is TRBV29-1, the J gene TRBJ2-1; 7 bases line up with TRBD1. Germline V CDR1 and CDR2: SQVTM, ANQGSEA. The CDR3 is made up of 13 amino acids. The CDR3 DNA follows: TGCAGTGGGAGACAGGGCTCCTACAATGAGCAGTTCTTC. This sequence encodes CSGRQGSYNEQFF.

This clonotype was found many times. This rearrangement joins TRBV20-1 to TRBJ1-1, with D hard to call. The CDR3 is 12 amino acids. Trimming left V 5 bases short and J 2 bases short, with 9 bases between. In germline, CDR1 is DFQATT, CDR2 SNEGSKA (reference sequence). CDR3 DNA: TGCAGTGCTGATAACTTAAACACTGAAGCTTTCTTT. Translated: CSADNLNTEAFF.

This clonotype was seen only a few times. J is TRBJ2-5 and V is TRBV7-2; D remains unclear. Germline CDR1 SGHTA, CDR2 FQGNSA. Trimming left V 5 bases short and J 1 base short, with 11 bases between. This CDR3 is 14 amino acids long. Here the CDR3 reads CASSSRRSQETQYF. The CDR3, as DNA: TGTGCCAGCAGCAGCAGACGGTCCCAAGAGACCCAGTACTTC.

The genes are TRBV5-1 and TRBJ1-2; D is ambiguous. The V gene's germline CDR1 is SGHRS and CDR2 YFSETQ. V gave up 2 bases and J gave up 5 bases, with 7 bases separating them. This CDR3 is built from 12 residues. CDR3 loop: CASSFGNYGYTF. The CDR3, as DNA: TGCGCCAGCAGCTTTGGGAATTATGGCTACACCTTC.

This clonotype was counted at least ten times. The CDR3 sequence: CASSQQGARYNEQFF. The CDR3 nucleotides are TGTGCCAGCAGTCAACAGGGGGCGAGGTACAATGAGCAGTTCTTC. The rearrangement joins TRBV14 to TRBJ2-1, with 9 bases that match TRBD1. After removal of 6 bases from V and 4 bases from J, the junction contained 7 bases not matched to a gene. The CDR3 contains 15 residues. In germline, CDR1 is SGHDN, CDR2 FVKESK.

This clonotype showed up many times. The chain combines TRBV18 with TRBJ2-5; D call uncertain. Per the germline V gene, CDR1 is KGHSH and CDR2 is LQKENI. The ends were cut back, 8 bases at V and 5 bases at J, with 9 bases in the middle. The CDR3 extends over 11 amino acids. DNA for the CDR3: TGTGCCAGCAGCCCCGGGGAGACCCAGTACTTC. It specifies CASSPGETQYF. The entire variable domain, with the rest obtained from reference TRBV18 and TRBJ2-5, is as follows: NAGVMQNPRHLVRRRGQEARLRCSPMKGHSHVYWYRQLPEEGLKFMVYLQKENIIDESGMPKERFSAEFPKEGPSILRIQQVVRGDSAAYFCASSPGETQYFGPGTRLLVL.

At least ten counts were recorded for this clonotype. The chain couples TRBV3-1 to TRBJ2-7, with TRBD2 as a possible D gene (5 bases). The CDR3 has 14 amino acids. Trimming removed 4 bases at V and 0 bases at J, with 10 bases between. Per the germline V gene, CDR1 is LGHDT and CDR2 is YNNKEL (reference sequence). CDR3 DNA: TGTGCCAGCAGCCCCTCGGGGAACTCCTACGAGCAGTACTTC. This translates into CASSPSGNSYEQYF.

This clonotype was counted many times. The chain has TRBV28 and TRBJ1-6, with 9 bases matching TRBD1. The germline gives CDR1 MDHEN, CDR2 SYDVKM. This CDR3 comprises 15 residues. Trimming took 10 bases from V and 7 from J; bases not matched to a gene: 11. CDR3 DNA: TGTGCCACCGACCCGGGACAGGGTTGGAATTCACCCCTCCACTTT. Its translation is CATDPGQGWNSPLHF.

This clonotype was seen at least ten times. V and J are TRBV6-2 or TRBV6-3 and TRBJ2-1; D ambiguous. V was shortened by 8 bases and J by 5 bases, with 4 bases between the two germline ends. CDR1 MNHEY and CDR2 SVGEGT come from the germline V gene. This CDR3 has 10 amino acids. The CDR3 protein is CASGDNEQFF. In nucleotides, the CDR3 is TGTGCCAGCGGCGACAATGAGCAGTTCTTC.

V usage is TRBV20-1 and J usage is TRBJ1-6; D may be TRBD1 (6 bases). The V gene lost 0 bases and the J gene lost 1 base, with 10 bases spanning the gap. CDR1 and CDR2 from the germline V gene are DFQATT and SNEGSKA (reference sequence). CDR3 length: 16 amino acids. CDR3 coding DNA: TGCAGTGCTAGAGACGGGGGGCGGTCCTATAATTCACCCCTCCACTTT. Encoded protein: CSARDGGRSYNSPLHF.

The table lists this clonotype with many counts. This sequence joins TRBV5-1 and TRBJ2-7, with 13 bases that match TRBD2. After removal of 4 bases from V and 4 bases from J, the junction contained 8 bases not matched to a gene. The CDR3 is made up of 16 amino acids. The germline gives CDR1 SGHRS, CDR2 YFSETQ. CDR3 coding DNA: TGCGCCAGCAGCCCCCGCCCGGGACTAGCGGGGTACGAGCAGTACTTC. It encodes CASSPRPGLAGYEQYF.

This clonotype was counted ten times or more. The gene calls are TRBV5-1 and TRBJ2-2; D not certain. Trimming took 0 bases from V and 8 from J, leaving 8 bases between them. Germline V gene data show CDR1 as SGHRS and CDR2 as YFSETQ. This CDR3 contains 13 residues. The CDR3 region is CASSLAPTGELFF. The CDR3 coding sequence is TGCGCCAGCAGCTTGGCCCCGACTGGGGAGCTGTTTTTT.

The table lists this clonotype with many counts. The chain recombines TRBV9 with TRBJ2-3; either TRBD1 or TRBD2 may supply D (5 bases each). The CDR3 sequence is 14 residues long. In germline, CDR1 is SGDLS, CDR2 YYNGEE. With 5 bases removed from V and 3 bases from J, the gap between germline ends came to 13 bases. In DNA, the CDR3 is TGTGCCAGCAGACGGGGCCCGGGGACAGATACGCAGTATTTT. Amino acid sequence: CASRRGPGTDTQYF.

This clonotype was picked up many times. The V and J genes are TRBV20-1 and TRBJ2-5, with 10 bases lining up with TRBD2. This CDR3 spans 13 amino acids. CDR1 DFQATT and CDR2 SNEGSKA come from the germline V gene (reference sequence). The V and J ends lost 5 bases and 4 bases, in that order; junction bases with no gene match: 4. The CDR3 nucleotides read TGCAGTGCTGCCCGACTAGCGGGAGAGACCCAGTACTTC. It codes for CSAARLAGETQYF.

This clonotype was seen ten or more times. The J gene is TRBJ2-2, the V gene TRBV6-2 or TRBV6-3; either TRBD1 or TRBD2 may fit D (6 bases each). Germline assignment: CDR1 MNHEY and CDR2 SVGEGT. Trimming took off 6 bases at V and 5 bases at J, with 10 bases between the two ends. This CDR3 spans 13 amino acids. This chain's CDR3 is CASRQGRTGELFF. The CDR3 DNA reads as TGTGCCAGCAGGCAGGGGAGGACCGGGGAGCTGTTTTTT.

This clonotype was counted ten times or more. The chain links TRBV27 to TRBJ2-5, with TRBD1 as a possible D gene (6 bases). Germline V gene data show CDR1 as MNHEY and CDR2 as SMNVEV (reference sequence). V was pared by 2 bases and J by 5 bases, with 12 bases between. CDR3 length equals 14 residues. CDR3 loop: CASSLAGGYETQYF. CDR3 bases: TGTGCCAGCAGTTTAGCTGGGGGCTACGAGACCCAGTACTTC.

This clonotype came up a few times. V is TRBV19 and J is TRBJ1-5; no clear D gene. The CDR3 loop spans 16 amino acids. Trimming took 4 bases from V and 0 from J, leaving 13 bases between them. CDR1 is LNHDA, CDR2 SQIVND, per germline (reference sequence). CDR3 sequence: CASSTALPNSNQPQHF. CDR3 in DNA: TGTGCCAGTAGTACGGCCCTCCCGAATAGCAATCAGCCCCAGCATTTT.

This clonotype has ten or more counts. The chain is built from TRBV29-1 and TRBJ1-1, with D possibly TRBD1 on 5 matching bases. V was shortened by 4 bases and J by 6 bases, with 9 bases between the two germline ends. The CDR3 is 11 residues long. CDR1 is SQVTM and CDR2 is ANQGSEA in the germline V gene. The CDR3 sequence is CSVGGGAEAFF. In nucleotides, the CDR3 is TGCAGCGTTGGTGGGGGGGCTGAAGCTTTCTTT.